Sequencing of this T cell receptor beta chain was carried out in a study of T cell responses to AZD1222 COVID-19 vaccine. Trimming took off 1 base at V and 6 bases at J, with 11 bases between the two ends. Germline V gives CDR1 SGDLS, CDR2 YYNGEE. This CDR3 spans 13 amino acids. Clones were sequenced by immunoSEQ multiplex PCR, and TCRdb holds only the in-frame ones, with some missing. The data contain 130,000 to 150,000 clones, approximately 90% of them seen just once; the ten biggest clones take up around 2.7%. This clone has more than one count but fewer than ten. This sequence joins TRBV9 and TRBJ2-7; D remains ambiguous. The specimen comprised peripheral blood, sampled on day 0 of AZD1222 vaccination. This clonotype was obtained from an adult in good health. DNA for the CDR3: TGTGCCAGCAGCGTAAATTGGGGAAGCGAGCAGTACTTC. This codes for CASSVNWGSEQYF.